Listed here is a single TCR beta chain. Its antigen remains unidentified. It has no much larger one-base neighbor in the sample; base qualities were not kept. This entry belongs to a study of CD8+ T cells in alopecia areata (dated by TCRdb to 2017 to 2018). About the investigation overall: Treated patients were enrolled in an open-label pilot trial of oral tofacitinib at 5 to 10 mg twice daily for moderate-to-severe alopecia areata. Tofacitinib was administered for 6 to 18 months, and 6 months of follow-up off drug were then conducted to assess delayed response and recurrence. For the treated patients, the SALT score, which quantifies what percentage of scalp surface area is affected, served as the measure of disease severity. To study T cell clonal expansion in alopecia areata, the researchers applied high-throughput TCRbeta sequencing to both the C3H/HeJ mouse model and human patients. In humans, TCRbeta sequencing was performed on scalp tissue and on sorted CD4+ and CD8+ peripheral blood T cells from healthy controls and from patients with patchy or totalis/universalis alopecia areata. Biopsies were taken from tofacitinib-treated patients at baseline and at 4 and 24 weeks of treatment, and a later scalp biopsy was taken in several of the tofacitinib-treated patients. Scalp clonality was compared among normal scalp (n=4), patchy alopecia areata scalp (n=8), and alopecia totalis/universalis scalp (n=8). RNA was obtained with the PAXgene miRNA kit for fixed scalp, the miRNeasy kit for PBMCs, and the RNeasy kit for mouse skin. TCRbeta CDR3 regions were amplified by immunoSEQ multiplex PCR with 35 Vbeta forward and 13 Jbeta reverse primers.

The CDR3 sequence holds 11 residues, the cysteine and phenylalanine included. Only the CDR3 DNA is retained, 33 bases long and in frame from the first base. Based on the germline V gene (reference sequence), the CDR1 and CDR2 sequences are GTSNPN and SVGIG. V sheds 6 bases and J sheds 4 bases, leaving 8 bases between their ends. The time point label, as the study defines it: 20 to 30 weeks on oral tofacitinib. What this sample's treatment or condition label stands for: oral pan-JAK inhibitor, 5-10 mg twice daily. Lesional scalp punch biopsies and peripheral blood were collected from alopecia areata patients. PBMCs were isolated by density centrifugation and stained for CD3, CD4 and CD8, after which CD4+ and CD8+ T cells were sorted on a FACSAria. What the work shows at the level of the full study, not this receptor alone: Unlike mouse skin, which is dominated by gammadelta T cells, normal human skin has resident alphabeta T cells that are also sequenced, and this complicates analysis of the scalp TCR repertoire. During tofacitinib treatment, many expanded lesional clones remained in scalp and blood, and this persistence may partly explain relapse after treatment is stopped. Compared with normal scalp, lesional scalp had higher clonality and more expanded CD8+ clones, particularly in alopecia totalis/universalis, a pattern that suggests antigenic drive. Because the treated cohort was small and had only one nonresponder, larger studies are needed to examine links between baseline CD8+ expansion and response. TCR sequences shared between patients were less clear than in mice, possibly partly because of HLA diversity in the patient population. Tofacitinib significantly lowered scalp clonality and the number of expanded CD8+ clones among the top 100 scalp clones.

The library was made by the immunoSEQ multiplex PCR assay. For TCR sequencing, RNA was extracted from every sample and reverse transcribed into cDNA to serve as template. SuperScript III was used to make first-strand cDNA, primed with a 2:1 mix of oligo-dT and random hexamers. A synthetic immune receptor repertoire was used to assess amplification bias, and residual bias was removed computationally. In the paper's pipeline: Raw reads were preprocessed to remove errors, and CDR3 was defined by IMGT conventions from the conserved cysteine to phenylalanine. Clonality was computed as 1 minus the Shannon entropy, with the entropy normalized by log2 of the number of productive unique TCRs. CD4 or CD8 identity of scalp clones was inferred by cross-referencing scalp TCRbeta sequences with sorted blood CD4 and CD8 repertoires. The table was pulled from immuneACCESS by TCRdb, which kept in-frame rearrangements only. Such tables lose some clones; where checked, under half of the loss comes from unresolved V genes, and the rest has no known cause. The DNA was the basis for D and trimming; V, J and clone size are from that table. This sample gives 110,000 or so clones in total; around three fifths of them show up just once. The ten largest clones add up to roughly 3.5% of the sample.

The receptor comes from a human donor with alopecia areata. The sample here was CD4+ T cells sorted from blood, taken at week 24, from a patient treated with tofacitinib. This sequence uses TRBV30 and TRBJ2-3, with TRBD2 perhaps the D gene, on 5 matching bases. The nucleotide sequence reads TGTGCCTGCGGGGTGGCAGATACGCAGTATTTT. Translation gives CACGVADTQYF.